Shown below are 29 T cell receptor beta chains from a single sample sequenced in a study of early T cells in non-severe SARS-CoV-2 infection. TCRdb reanalysed the 5' RACE reads using MiXCR and keeps one entry per CDR3 protein. Among 80,000 to 95,000 distinct CDR3 sequences listed, roughly 17% were seen once. This sample comprised whole blood, obtained at baseline. These receptor sequences come from an adult who was a healthcare worker with PCR-confirmed SARS-CoV-2 infection or an uninfected control (not recorded which).

This clonotype was seen only a few times. The CDR3 is CASSQVPTGGTEAFF. CDR3 sequence (DNA): TGCGCCAGCAGCCAAGTTCCGACAGGGGGCACTGAAGCTTTCTTT. The rearrangement uses TRBV4-3 and TRBJ1-1; 9 positions match TRBD1. V shed 1 base and J 4 bases; nucleotides not matched to a gene: 4. Germline CDR1 LGHNA, CDR2 YSLEER. The CDR3 has 15 residues.

This clonotype came up many times. V gene TRBV20-1 combines with J gene TRBJ1-6, with 7 bases matching TRBD1. Germline trimming cut 3 bases from V and 5 bases from J; bases unmatched to any gene: 4. The CDR3 totals 14 residues. Germline V gives CDR1 DFQATT, CDR2 SNEGSKA (reference sequence). The CDR3 DNA is TGCAGTGCTAGGACCGGGACAGATAATTCACCCCTCCACTTT. It yields the protein CSARTGTDNSPLHF.

This clonotype has only a few counts. The chain is built from TRBV7-8 and TRBJ2-3, with 8 bases lining up with TRBD1. Trimming cost V 2 bases and J 0 bases; bases outside gene matches: 1. Germline V gene lookup returns CDR1 SGHVS and CDR2 FQNEAQ. This CDR3 is built from 15 residues. The CDR3 region is CASSLQGASTDTQYF. The CDR3 coding sequence is TGTGCCAGCAGCTTACAGGGGGCTAGCACAGATACGCAGTATTTT.

This clonotype has a handful of counts. The chain links TRBV7-6 to TRBJ2-2, with no clear D. The CDR3 has 17 residues. Germline V gene sequence: CDR1 SGHVS, CDR2 FNYEAQ. V lost 2 bases and J lost 0, with 13 bases in between. CDR3 DNA: TGTGCCAGCAGCTTATCGTTTGGCGGCACGAACACCGGGGAGCTGTTTTTT. This encodes CASSLSFGGTNTGELFF.

The table lists this clonotype with a few counts. The chain joins TRBV28 to TRBJ1-1; unclear D gene. CDR1 and CDR2 (germline): MDHEN, SYDVKM. The CDR3 totals 10 residues. The V gene lost 6 bases and the J gene lost 7 bases, with 6 bases spanning the gap. CDR3 nucleotides: TGTGCCAGCAGAGCGTATGAAGCTTTCTTT. Translation: CASRAYEAFF.

This clonotype has just one count. The rearrangement joins TRBV4-1 to TRBJ2-2, with no clear D. V was trimmed by 1 base and J by 4 bases, leaving 10 bases between them. The CDR3 extends over 15 amino acids. The germline gives CDR1 MGHRA, CDR2 YSYEKL. The CDR3 region has the DNA TGCGCCAGCAGCCAAGTGCGACTGAGCACCGGGGAGCTGTTTTTT. Protein product: CASSQVRLSTGELFF.

This clonotype showed up just a few times. V and J are TRBV29-1 and TRBJ2-6; D unclear. Germline V lookup: CDR1 SQVTM, CDR2 ANQGSEA. Trimming pared 5 bases from V and 0 bases from J, leaving 5 bases between. The CDR3 is made up of 13 amino acids. The CDR3 DNA follows: TGCAGCGTTACTCTCTCTGGGGCCAACGTCCTGACTTTC. Amino acid sequence: CSVTLSGANVLTF.

J is TRBJ2-1 and V is TRBV27; the match to TRBD2 covers 7 bases. The germline gives CDR1 MNHEY, CDR2 SMNVEV (reference sequence). V lost 2 bases, J lost 6 bases, and 7 bases stayed unmatched. CDR3 length equals 15 residues. DNA of the CDR3: TGTGCCAGCAGTTTAGACGGGGGAGGGCGCAATGAGCAGTTCTTC. This translates into CASSLDGGGRNEQFF.

J is TRBJ2-2 and V is TRBV7-3, with D perhaps matching TRBD2 (5 bases). V lost 2 bases and J lost 4, with 8 bases in between. The CDR3 has 14 amino acids. The germline V gene has CDR1 SGHTA and CDR2 FQGTGA. CDR3 loop: CASSLEGGTGELFF. The CDR3 DNA sequence: TGTGCCAGCAGCTTAGAGGGCGGCACCGGGGAGCTGTTTTTT.

This clonotype was seen just once. This chain uses TRBV18 with TRBJ1-2, with a weak D call TRBD1 (6 bases). This CDR3 spans 14 amino acids. CDR1 is KGHSH, CDR2 LQKENI, per germline. V was pared by 3 bases and J by 2 bases, with 10 bases between. The CDR3, as DNA: TGTGCCAGCTCACCCACAGGGAAAAACTATGGCTACACCTTC. Its protein is CASSPTGKNYGYTF.

A few counts support this clonotype. The chain recombines TRBV18 with TRBJ2-2; D unclear. CDR3 length: 14 amino acids. V shed 2 bases and J shed 6 bases, with 10 bases lying between them. Per the germline V gene, CDR1 is KGHSH and CDR2 is LQKENI. The CDR3 region has the DNA TGTGCCAGCTCACCAAACAGTTCTCCCGGGGAGCTGTTTTTT. It yields the protein CASSPNSSPGELFF.

There are many counts of this clonotype. The chain joins TRBV7-9 to TRBJ2-1; TRBD1 matches at 10 bases. Per germline, CDR1 SEHNR and CDR2 FQNEAQ (reference sequence). CDR3 length: 15 residues. J lost 4 bases, V lost 3 bases, and 3 bases had no gene match. CDR3 coding DNA: TGTGCCAGCAGCTTCCCGGGACAGGGGTACAATGAGCAGTTCTTC. It is translated as CASSFPGQGYNEQFF. The full variable domain, rest sourced from reference TRBV7-9 and TRBJ2-1, is DTGVSQNPRHKITKRGQNVTFRCDPISEHNRLYWYRQTLGQGPEFLTYFQNEAQLEKSRLLSDRFSAERPKGSFSTLEIQRTEQGDSAMYLCASSFPGQGYNEQFFGPGTRLTVL.

The table lists this clonotype with many counts. The gene calls are TRBV20-1 and TRBJ2-1; a weak D match, TRBD2 (6 bases). With 3 bases removed from V and 0 bases from J, the gap between germline ends came to 15 bases. This CDR3 region has 16 residues. Germline V gene lookup returns CDR1 DFQATT and CDR2 SNEGSKA (reference sequence). The CDR3 sequence is CSARLASASSYNEQFF. CDR3 DNA sequence: TGCAGTGCTAGGCTGGCTAGCGCGAGCTCCTACAATGAGCAGTTCTTC.

V is TRBV12-3 or TRBV12-4 and J is TRBJ1-3, with TRBD1 matching 7 bases. The CDR3 totals 17 residues. J lost 0 bases, V lost 5 bases, and 10 bases had no gene match. The CDR3 reads CASSPWTGSFSGNTIYF. The DNA of the CDR3 is TGTGCCAGCAGTCCGTGGACAGGATCCTTCTCTGGAAACACCATATATTTT.

The chain joins TRBV11-2 to TRBJ2-5, with a tentative D call TRBD2 (6 bases). The CDR3 is 15 residues long. In germline, CDR1 is SGHAT, CDR2 FQNNGV. The V end was cut by 6 bases, the J end by 2 bases, with 16 bases between. The CDR3: CASRPRPSDQETQYF. In DNA, the CDR3 is TGTGCCAGCAGGCCCCGCCCTAGCGATCAAGAGACCCAGTACTTC.

This chain links TRBV13 with TRBJ2-7, with TRBD2 identical over 8 bases. Germline trimming cut 3 bases from V and 7 bases from J; bases unmatched to any gene: 11. CDR1 is PRHDT and CDR2 is FYEKMQ in the germline V gene (reference sequence). The CDR3 spans 15 residues. The CDR3 loop reads CASSFSGLESWEQYF. The CDR3 region has the DNA TGTGCCAGCAGCTTTTCGGGACTAGAATCATGGGAGCAGTACTTC.

The V call is TRBV29-1, the J call TRBJ2-1; D gene uncertain. The CDR3 spans 13 residues. Germline V gene lookup returns CDR1 SQVTM and CDR2 ANQGSEA. With 7 bases removed from V and 5 bases from J, the gap between germline ends came to 15 bases. The DNA of the CDR3 is TGCAGCGCCGCAGCGCGGATCCACAATGAGCAGTTCTTC. Amino acids: CSAAARIHNEQFF.

This clonotype turned up a few times. The rearrangement joins TRBV6-5 to TRBJ2-5, with TRBD2 identical over 7 bases. V trimming: 0 bases; J trimming: 3 bases; junction bases outside the gene matches: 7. Germline V lookup: CDR1 MNHEY, CDR2 SVGAGI. The CDR3 is 16 amino acids. The CDR3 nucleotides are TGTGCCAGCAGTTACTCTGGGCGGGAGAGGGAAGAGACCCAGTACTTC. This encodes CASSYSGREREETQYF.

V usage is TRBV7-9 and J usage is TRBJ1-1, with a weak D call TRBD1 (5 bases). Germline V lookup: CDR1 SEHNR, CDR2 FQNEAQ (reference sequence). The CDR3 has 13 amino acids. V lost 5 bases, J lost 4 bases, and 11 bases lay in between. The CDR3 DNA sequence: TGTGCCAGCAGCCCCTCGGGGGGCACTGAAGCTTTCTTT. Protein sequence: CASSPSGGTEAFF.

The chain uses TRBV2 and TRBJ2-7; a weak D match, TRBD1 (7 bases). Germline CDR1 reads SNHLY; CDR2 reads FYNNEI. The ends were cut back, 6 bases at V and 7 bases at J, with 16 bases in the middle. This CDR3 contains 13 residues. CDR3 bases: TGTGCCAGCAGAGGAACAGGGGCGGGGGAGCAGTACTTC. This encodes CASRGTGAGEQYF.

This chain uses TRBV7-2 with TRBJ2-3; unclear D gene. CDR1 SGHTA and CDR2 FQGNSA come from the germline V gene. The V gene lost 3 bases and the J gene lost 5 bases, with 3 bases spanning the gap. This CDR3 is 11 amino acids long. This CDR3 is CASSLVDTQYF. The CDR3 nucleotides are TGTGCCAGCAGCTTGGTAGATACGCAGTATTTT.

This clonotype came up a few times. The chain employs TRBV28 and TRBJ2-1, with 9 bases aligning to TRBD2. Trimming removed 4 bases from V and 7 bases from J; junction bases left unmatched: 11. The CDR3 has 16 amino acids. Germline V lookup: CDR1 MDHEN, CDR2 SYDVKM. CDR3 sequence (DNA): TGTGCCAGCAGTTCTCTTGCGGGAGGGTTAGGAAATGAGCAGTTCTTC. As protein: CASSSLAGGLGNEQFF. Filled out from reference TRBV28 and TRBJ2-1, the complete variable domain reads DVKVTQSSRYLVKRTGEKVFLECVQDMDHENMFWYRQDPGLGLRLIYFSYDVKMKEKGDIPEGYSVSREKKERFSLILESASTNQTSMYLCASSSLAGGLGNEQFFGPGTRLTVL.

The V call is TRBV20-1, the J call TRBJ1-1; D is uncertain. Trimming removed 8 bases from V and 6 bases from J, with 10 bases in between. CDR1 is DFQATT and CDR2 is SNEGSKA in the germline V gene (reference sequence). The CDR3 loop spans 10 amino acids. The CDR3 sequence: CSYAPAEAFF. The CDR3 nucleotides read TGCAGTTACGCGCCGGCTGAAGCTTTCTTT.

In this sample, this clonotype turned up once. The chain links TRBV24-1 to TRBJ2-1; D is uncertain. The CDR3 has 13 residues. CDR1 is KGHDR and CDR2 is SFDVKD in the germline V gene. The V and J ends lost 9 bases and 1 base respectively, with 9 bases between them. The CDR3 region is CATRGPSYNEQFF. DNA for the CDR3: TGTGCCACCCGAGGCCCGTCCTACAATGAGCAGTTCTTC.

This clonotype was seen a few times. This chain connects TRBV10-3 to TRBJ2-7; D uncertain. The CDR3 length is 11 residues. V was clipped by 9 bases and J by 4 bases, with 10 bases between them. From germline, CDR1 is ENHRY and CDR2 SYGVKD. The CDR3 loop is CAIRNEYEQYF. The CDR3 bases are TGTGCCATTCGAAATGAGTACGAGCAGTACTTC.

The genes are TRBV12-5 and TRBJ1-1; D gene uncertain. CDR3 length: 12 residues. CDR1 and CDR2 (germline): LGHNT, FRNRAP. V was pared by 7 bases and J by 6 bases, with 12 bases between. CDR3 sequence reads: CASVSEFPEAFF. In DNA form, the CDR3 reads TGTGCTAGTGTCTCCGAGTTCCCTGAAGCTTTCTTT.

This clonotype was picked up a small number of times. The chain employs TRBV2 and TRBJ2-2, with 10 bases aligning to TRBD1. J gave up 5 bases and V 6 bases, and 6 bases lay outside the gene matches. The CDR3 is 15 amino acids. Germline assignment: CDR1 SNHLY and CDR2 FYNNEI. Written as DNA, the CDR3 is TGTGCCAGCAGCGGGGACAGGGGAGGAACCGGGGAGCTGTTTTTT. Its translation: CASSGDRGGTGELFF.

V usage is TRBV5-1 and J usage is TRBJ2-5; D unclear. V was pared by 0 bases and J by 1 base, with 7 bases between. In germline, CDR1 is SGHRS, CDR2 YFSETQ. The CDR3 runs to 14 residues. The DNA for the CDR3 is TGCGCCAGCAGCTTGGGGGCCAGCCAAGAGACCCAGTACTTC. It yields the protein CASSLGASQETQYF.

This clonotype showed up many times. The V gene is TRBV7-9, the J gene TRBJ2-5, with 8 nucleotides matching TRBD1. The CDR3 runs 15 residues. V trimming: 1 base; J trimming: 4 bases; junction bases outside the gene matches: 5. Germline-derived CDR1 and CDR2 are SEHNR and FQNEAQ (reference sequence). As DNA, the CDR3 is TGTGCCAGCAGCTTAGTCCCACAGGGGGGAGAGACCCAGTACTTC. Its translation: CASSLVPQGGETQYF.